The 2 T cell receptor beta chains given below trace back to one sample, sequenced in a study of blood T cell repertoires in COVID-19 (dated by TCRdb to 2020 to 2021). Library creation used the immunoSEQ multiplex PCR assay. TCRdb re-hosts the immuneACCESS table, in-frame sequences only. Its copies lack some clones; in the studies checked, an unresolved V gene accounts for under half of them, and the cause for the rest is not known. This sample gives a few hundred thousand clones in total; around nine tenths of them show up just once. The ten largest make up 10% of the sample. Sequenced input: PBMCs or T cells enriched from blood (not recorded which). Receptors were obtained from a woman in her 50s who had recovered from COVID-19.

The genes are TRBV20-1 and TRBJ2-5; no definite D call. The CDR3 totals 10 residues. With 8 bases removed from V and 5 bases from J, the gap between germline ends came to 9 bases. Germline CDR1 is DFQATT and CDR2 is SNEGSKA (reference sequence). The CDR3 nucleotides read TGCAGTCTCAGCAGGGAGACCCAGTACTTC. Protein sequence: CSLSRETQYF.

CDR3 in amino acids: CASSMVGGAFGQPQHF. The CDR3 DNA follows: TGTGCCAGTAGTATGGTCGGGGGGGCTTTCGGACAGCCCCAGCATTTT. The chain has TRBV19 and TRBJ1-5; D possibly corresponds to TRBD1 (6 bases). V lost 3 bases and J 7 bases, leaving 19 bases between the germline ends. This CDR3 comprises 16 residues. Germline loops: CDR1 LNHDA, CDR2 SQIVND (reference sequence).